These 7 T cell receptor beta chains were sequenced from one sample in a study of blood T cell repertoires in COVID-19. TCRdb's copy holds only in-frame clones and misses some; the assay was immunoSEQ multiplex PCR. The sample has hundreds of thousands of clones, more than 80% seen once. The sequenced sample consisted of peripheral blood. The source is an elderly woman with COVID-19, enrolled during active disease.

V usage is TRBV2 and J usage is TRBJ1-1; 8 bases fit TRBD1. The CDR3 extends over 12 amino acids. Losses at the gene ends were 6 bases for V and 4 bases for J; bases not matched to a gene: 1. From germline, CDR1 is SNHLY and CDR2 FYNNEI. CDR3 nucleotide sequence: TGTGCCAGCAGGGGACAGGTCACTGAAGCTTTCTTT. Protein: CASRGQVTEAFF.

The sample holds a few counts of this clone. The chain joins TRBV28 to TRBJ1-6; D is undetermined. This CDR3 has 14 residues. Germline CDR1 reads MDHEN; CDR2 reads SYDVKM. Trimming shortened V by 4 bases and J by 0 bases, and 4 bases separated the two germline ends. The CDR3 nucleotides read TGTGCCAGCAGTTCCAGCTCCTATAATTCACCCCTCCACTTT. This codes for CASSSSSYNSPLHF. The variable domain in full, with the rest retrieved from reference TRBV28 and TRBJ1-6, is DVKVTQSSRYLVKRTGEKVFLECVQDMDHENMFWYRQDPGLGLRLIYFSYDVKMKEKGDIPEGYSVSREKKERFSLILESASTNQTSMYLCASSSSSYNSPLHFGNGTRLTVT.

This clone was counted once. V usage is TRBV6-5 and J usage is TRBJ2-1; maybe TRBD2 (5 bases). The V gene's germline CDR1 is MNHEY and CDR2 SVGAGI. The CDR3 is 15 amino acids. Trimming pared 0 bases from V and 5 bases from J, leaving 11 bases between. The CDR3 sequence: CASSYSPSSDNEQFF. Written as DNA, the CDR3 is TGTGCCAGCAGTTACTCCCCTAGCTCTGACAATGAGCAGTTCTTC.

This clone was observed a handful of times. The chain links TRBV10-3 to TRBJ2-7; 10 bases match TRBD1. The CDR3 length is 15 residues. Trimming removed 0 bases from V and 3 bases from J; junction bases left unmatched: 2. Germline values: CDR1 ENHRY, CDR2 SYGVKD. The CDR3 protein is CAISESGTGDYEQYF. Here the CDR3 DNA reads TGTGCCATCAGTGAGTCGGGGACAGGGGACTACGAGCAGTACTTC.

The V call is TRBV6-2 or TRBV6-3, the J call TRBJ2-6, with 11 bases that match TRBD1. The CDR3 has 16 residues. V lost 5 bases and J lost 3; bases outside the gene matches: 3. Germline lookup yields CDR1 MNHEY and CDR2 SVGEGT. The CDR3 protein is CASSADRGLGANVLTF. The CDR3 DNA reads TGTGCCAGCAGTGCGGACAGGGGGCTTGGGGCCAACGTCCTGACTTTC.

The chain recombines TRBV25-1 with TRBJ1-4; D remains unclear. V lost 0 bases to trimming and J lost 7 bases, with 12 bases between them. CDR3 size: 15 residues. The germline V gene has CDR1 MGHDK and CDR2 SYGVNS. CDR3 coding DNA: TGTGCCAGCAGTGAATACGGGTTATTGGGTGAAAAACTGTTTTTT. Translating gives CASSEYGLLGEKLFF. The full variable domain, rest sourced from reference TRBV25-1 and TRBJ1-4, is EADIYQTPRYLVIGTGKKITLECSQTMGHDKMYWYQQDPGMELHLIHYSYGVNSTEKGDLSSESTVSRIRTEHFPLTLESARPSHTSQYLCASSEYGLLGEKLFFGSGTQLSVL.

The chain has TRBV24-1 and TRBJ1-5, with D possibly being TRBD1 (5 bases). Germline V gene data show CDR1 as KGHDR and CDR2 as SFDVKD. The CDR3 covers 14 residues. The V end lost 5 bases, the J end lost 7 bases, and 14 bases lay between the germline ends. The chain's CDR3 is CATSVGGVGQPQHF. The CDR3, as DNA: TGTGCCACCAGTGTTGGGGGGGTTGGGCAGCCCCAGCATTTT.